Included here is one T cell receptor (beta chain) sequence, with context. This sample was included in a study of shared clonotypes between healthy human individuals. Germline V gene lookup returns CDR1 SQVTM and CDR2 ANQGSEA. CDR3 length equals 13 residues. Trimming took off 3 bases at V and 4 bases at J, with 9 bases between the two ends. TCRdb keeps only in-frame clones here, not all; method: immunoSEQ multiplex PCR. The table lists some 1.5 million clones, around 98% of them singletons. Material: naive CD4+ T cells sorted from blood. Subset noted: CD45RA+ positively selected. This chain uses TRBV29-1 with TRBJ1-4; D gene unclear. The TCR sequence derives from a man between 25 and 39 years old in good health. The CDR3 DNA sequence: TGCAGCGTTGAGTGGACGGGTAATGAAAAACTGTTTTTT. It is translated as CSVEWTGNEKLFF.